This entry lists 14 T cell receptor beta chains sequenced from one sample in a study of blood T cell repertoires in COVID-19 (dated by TCRdb to 2020 to 2022). Library preparation used the immunoSEQ multiplex PCR assay. TCRdb's version of the immuneACCESS table is confined to in-frame rearrangements and falls short of the full clone set. An unresolved V gene accounts for under half of the shortfall where checked; the remainder is of unknown origin. Recorded for this sample are about 250,000 clones; over 70% of them occurred a single time. Of the sample, approximately 8.6% falls within the top ten clones. Material for sequencing was peripheral blood. The origin of the receptors is a man aged 35 to 55 with active or convalescent COVID-19.

This clone has only one observation. The chain couples TRBV7-8 to TRBJ1-5, with no clear D. The germline V and J ends were trimmed by 2 bases and 0 bases, with 11 bases remaining between them. Germline values: CDR1 SGHVS, CDR2 FQNEAQ. There are 16 residues in the CDR3. The DNA of the CDR3 is TGTGCCAGCAGCTTATCGCGGCGGAGTAGCAATCAGCCCCAGCATTTT. Protein sequence: CASSLSRRSSNQPQHF.

This clone has just a few counts. This CDR3 reads CASSPPTREGQPQHF. The CDR3 DNA sequence: TGTGCCAGCAGCCCACCGACCCGCGAGGGACAGCCCCAGCATTTT. The chain carries TRBV11-1 and TRBJ1-5; D ambiguous. The germline CDR1 and CDR2 sequences are SGHAT and FQDESV (reference sequence). This CDR3 is 15 amino acids long. V lost 5 bases and J 7 bases, leaving 18 bases between the germline ends.

The chain is built from TRBV5-4 and TRBJ1-5; D is possibly TRBD1 (5 bases). Trimming left V 4 bases short and J 0 bases short, with 11 bases between. The CDR3 loop spans 15 amino acids. Germline lookup yields CDR1 SGHNT and CDR2 YYREEE (reference sequence). CDR3 in DNA: TGTGCCAGCAGCCTAACAGGAGATAGCAATCAGCCCCAGCATTTT. Translating it yields CASSLTGDSNQPQHF. Complete variable domain (other parts from reference TRBV5-4 and TRBJ1-5): ETGVTQSPTHLIKTRGQQVTLRCSSQSGHNTVSWYQQALGQGPQFIFQYYREEENGRGNFPPRFSGLQFPNYSSELNVNALELDDSALYLCASSLTGDSNQPQHFGDGTRLSIL.

The V and J genes are TRBV24-1 and TRBJ2-2; 7 nucleotides line up with TRBD1. V lost 2 bases and J lost 2; bases outside the gene matches: 4. This CDR3 is built from 16 residues. Germline CDR1 reads KGHDR; CDR2 reads SFDVKD. For the CDR3, the DNA is TGTGCCACCAGTGATTACGGGACAGTCAACACCGGGGAGCTGTTTTTT. Protein: CATSDYGTVNTGELFF.

The chain carries TRBV11-3 and TRBJ2-5, with 9 bases aligning to TRBD2. Germline V gene sequence: CDR1 SGHNT, CDR2 YENEEA. The CDR3 has 16 amino acids. V gave up 1 base and J gave up 4 bases; unmatched junction bases: 7. The CDR3 DNA follows: TGTGCCAGCAGCTTAGGAAGCGCGGGAGGGCGAGAGACCCAGTACTTC. Its translation is CASSLGSAGGRETQYF.

DNA of the CDR3: TGTGCCAGCAGTTCCCCCATGACGGGCCAGAGGGGGAATACGCAGTATTTT. This encodes CASSSPMTGQRGNTQYF. V gene TRBV28 combines with J gene TRBJ2-3; TRBD1 is a possible D gene (6 bases). The CDR3 sequence is 17 residues long. V was cut by 4 bases and J by 7 bases, with 24 bases left in between. Germline V gene sequence: CDR1 MDHEN, CDR2 SYDVKM.

On this clone: The sample holds other DNA sequences that translate to the same CDR3. The chain has TRBV4-3 and TRBJ2-5; a possible D gene is TRBD2 (5 bases). This CDR3 is built from 13 residues. Trimming pared 0 bases from V and 5 bases from J, leaving 7 bases between. Germline CDR1 LGHNA, CDR2 YSLEER. The CDR3 sequence is CASSQDRGETQYF. CDR3 in DNA: TGCGCCAGCAGCCAAGATCGCGGGGAGACCCAGTACTTC.

This sequence joins TRBV19 and TRBJ1-5; 8 bases match TRBD1. This CDR3 region has 14 residues. Germline values: CDR1 LNHDA, CDR2 SQIVND (reference sequence). Unmatched junction bases numbered 11, after V lost 9 bases and J lost 7 bases. CDR3 loop: CASRITGGRQPQHF. The DNA for the CDR3 is TGTGCCAGCCGGATCACAGGGGGTAGACAGCCCCAGCATTTT. The full variable domain, rest sourced from reference TRBV19 and TRBJ1-5, is DGGITQSPKYLFRKEGQNVTLSCEQNLNHDAMYWYRQDPGQGLRLIYYSQIVNDFQKGDIAEGYSVSREKKESFPLTVTSAQKNPTAFYLCASRITGGRQPQHFGDGTRLSIL.

The chain employs TRBV7-9 and TRBJ1-1, with no clear D. The germline V and J ends were trimmed by 0 bases and 10 bases, with 9 bases remaining between them. Germline CDR1 reads SEHNR; CDR2 reads FQNEAQ (reference sequence). The CDR3 extends over 12 amino acids. CDR3 DNA: TGTGCCAGCAGCTTAGCAGAGGGAGTAGCTTTCTTT. Translated, it gives CASSLAEGVAFF. Complete variable domain (other parts from reference TRBV7-9 and TRBJ1-1): DTGVSQNPRHKITKRGQNVTFRCDPISEHNRLYWYRQTLGQGPEFLTYFQNEAQLEKSRLLSDRFSAERPKGSFSTLEIQRTEQGDSAMYLCASSLAEGVAFFGQGTRLTVV.

This clone was counted a few times. The rearrangement uses TRBV19 and TRBJ2-7, with D maybe TRBD1 (5 bases). The CDR3 totals 13 residues. Between the trimmed V and J ends, which lost 10 bases and 6 bases, there was a span of 19 bases. Germline CDR1 LNHDA, CDR2 SQIVND (reference sequence). DNA of the CDR3: TGTGCCACCCAATGGGGCAGGCAGGGCGAGCAGTACTTC. It codes for CATQWGRQGEQYF.

V and J are TRBV11-3 and TRBJ2-1; 8 nucleotides match TRBD2. Trimming took 2 bases from V and 3 from J; bases not matched to a gene: 3. The CDR3 is 15 residues long. CDR1 is SGHNT and CDR2 is YENEEA in the germline V gene. Written as DNA, the CDR3 is TGTGCCAGCAGCTTACTAGCGGGTGGCTACAATGAGCAGTTCTTC. This gives the protein CASSLLAGGYNEQFF.

The gene calls are TRBV1 and TRBJ2-3; the table gives TRBD2 as D, unverified against the DNA. TRBV1 is deemed a pseudogene. CDR3 length: 16 amino acids. Here the CDR3 reads CTSSQVRREGTDTQYF. CDR3 DNA sequence: TGCACCAGCAGCCAAGTGAGGCGGGAGGGTACAGATACGCAGTATTTT.

V is TRBV6-4 and J is TRBJ2-5; 12 nucleotides align to TRBD2. V was clipped by 6 bases and J by 5 bases; unmatched bases: 7. Germline V gene sequence: CDR1 MRHNA, CDR2 SNTAGT. CDR3 length: 15 residues. CDR3 nucleotides: TGTGCCAGCAGGCCGACTAGCGGGAGCCTGGAGACCCAGTACTTC. This encodes CASRPTSGSLETQYF.

This rearrangement joins TRBV10-3 to TRBJ2-4; weak D call: TRBD2 (6 bases). The CDR3 runs to 14 residues. The ends were cut back, 3 bases at V and 9 bases at J, with 15 bases in the middle. Germline CDR1 and CDR2: ENHRY and SYGVKD. Here the CDR3 reads CAISDSGLQGIQYF. In nucleotides, the CDR3 is TGTGCCATCAGTGATTCGGGACTCCAAGGCATTCAGTACTTC.